This T cell receptor beta chain was recovered during a study of OX40 agonist ivuxolimab in advanced cancers. About the research overall: Treatment of patients was with ivuxolimab, an agonistic anti-OX40 (CD134) antibody. Those enrolled were 80% to 85% male, with a mean age of around 55 years and ages from about 20 to 85. General observations from the study: Averaging showed that CD8+ T cells had more expanded clones than CD4+ did.

Repertoires were generated with immunoSEQ multiplex PCR, while TCRdb's copy carries only in-frame clones and drops some. Of about 30,000 clones in the sample, roughly 80% were seen once. In germline, CDR1 is SQVTM, CDR2 ANQGSEA. The ends were cut back, 4 bases at V and 0 bases at J, with 7 bases in the middle. The CDR3 has 14 residues. About this clone: Its specificity is unknown.

This receptor was taken from an adult with an advanced solid tumor such as melanoma, head and neck, liver or kidney cancer. The chain recombines TRBV29-1 with TRBJ2-6, with D maybe TRBD2 (5 bases). Specimen: CD4+ or CD8+ T cells sorted from blood, collected in a trial of the OX40 agonist ivuxolimab. CDR3 loop: CSVGGLSGANVLTF. In nucleotides, the CDR3 is TGCAGCGTTGGAGGACTCTCTGGGGCCAACGTCCTGACTTTC.